One and the same sample provided the 2 T cell receptor beta chains below, sequenced in a study of cytomegalovirus exposure and HLA in healthy donors. PCR primers comprised 60 Vbeta and 13 Jbeta primers. Only in-frame clones appear in the TCRdb table, and some are missing; sequencing was by immunoSEQ multiplex PCR. The table shows around 130,000 clones, with 75% to 90% occurring only once. Source material: PBMCs. Source of these receptors: a female donor in good health and CMV-seronegative.

This clone was recorded only once. The junction does not match germline at one end; this may be a read error. The same CDR3 arises from other DNA sequences in this sample as well. The J gene is TRBJ1-1, the V gene TRBV9; D remains unclear. Per the germline V gene, CDR1 is SGDLS and CDR2 is YYNGEE. This CDR3 has 14 residues. This CDR3 is CASSVVRENTEAFF. The CDR3 DNA is TGTGCCAGCAGTGTAGTGAGGGAGAACACTGAAGCTTTCTTT. Filled out from reference TRBV9 and TRBJ1-1, the complete variable domain reads DSGVTQTPKHLITATGQRVTLRCSPRSGDLSVYWYQQSLDQGLQFLIQYYNGEERAKGNILERFSAQQFPDLHSELNLSSLELGDSALYFCASSVVRENTEAFFGQGTRLTVV.

This clone was recorded once. This chain joins TRBV15 and TRBJ1-4; D not resolved. There are 15 residues in the CDR3. Per the germline V gene, CDR1 is LNHNV and CDR2 is YYDKDF (reference sequence). Trimming pared 1 base from V and 7 bases from J, leaving 13 bases between. The CDR3 nucleotides are TGTGCCACCAGCAGAGGGGCCTATCAAGGTGAAAAACTGTTTTTT. This sequence encodes CATSRGAYQGEKLFF.